This TCR beta chain was recorded in a study of T cell responses to AZD1222 COVID-19 vaccine. Germline V gene lookup returns CDR1 SGHDN and CDR2 FVKESK. Trimming cost V 0 bases and J 3 bases; bases outside gene matches: 1. This CDR3 spans 15 amino acids. The table came from immunoSEQ multiplex PCR; TCRdb's copy has only in-frame clones and leaves some out. The sample has about 120,000 clones; about 85% are singletons. The TCR was taken from an adult in good health. The rearrangement links TRBV14 to TRBJ1-3, with 8 positions matching TRBD1. The material was peripheral blood, obtained on day 0 of AZD1222 vaccination. The CDR3 sequence: CASSQDRGHGNTIYF. The CDR3 DNA follows: TGTGCCAGCAGCCAAGACAGGGGGCATGGAAACACCATATATTTT.